This T cell receptor beta chain is drawn from a study of T-cell reconstitution after alpha-beta-depleted transplantation in children. A library of TCRbeta sequences, prepared with unique molecular identifiers, was generated. TCRdb re-analysed the PCR reads in MiXCR, keeping a single row per CDR3 protein. The sample comprises roughly 170,000 distinct CDR3 sequences, approximately 6.6% of which are singletons, and 3% rests with the top ten. This clonotype was seen repeatedly, ten times or more. The CDR3 runs 13 residues. V gave up 6 bases and J gave up 2 bases; unmatched junction bases: 2. The sequence was collected from a human donor who donated a stem cell graft to a child with Wiskott-Aldrich syndrome. Sequencing was performed on PBMCs from the stem cell graft donor, taken from the stem cell graft. This chain connects TRBV12-3 or TRBV12-4 to TRBJ2-7; TRBD1 aligns across 9 bases. The CDR3 region is CASRRTGAYEQYF. The CDR3 bases are TGTGCCAGCAGACGGACAGGGGCCTACGAGCAGTACTTC.